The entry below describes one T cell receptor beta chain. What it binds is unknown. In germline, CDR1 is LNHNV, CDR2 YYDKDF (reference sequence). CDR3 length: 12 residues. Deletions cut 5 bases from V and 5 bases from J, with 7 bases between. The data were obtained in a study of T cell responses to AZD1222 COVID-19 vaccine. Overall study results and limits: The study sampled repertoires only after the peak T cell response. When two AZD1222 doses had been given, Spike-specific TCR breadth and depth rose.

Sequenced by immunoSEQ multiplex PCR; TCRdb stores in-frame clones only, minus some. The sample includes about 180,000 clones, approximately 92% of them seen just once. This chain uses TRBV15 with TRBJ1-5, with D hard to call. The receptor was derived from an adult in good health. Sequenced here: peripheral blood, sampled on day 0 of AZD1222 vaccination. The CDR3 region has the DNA TGTGCCACCAGCGCGATGGATCAGCCCCAGCATTTT. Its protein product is CATSAMDQPQHF.